Each of the 25 T cell receptor beta chains below was sequenced from the same sample in a study of T cells in Graves' hyperthyroidism and ophthalmopathy. The TCR beta CDR3 regions underwent amplification using RNA transcripts as the source. The primer set for the first-round RT-PCR of the TCR CDR3 was HTBI. TCRdb ran MiXCR on the multiplex PCR reads and lists one entry per CDR3 protein. The repertoire has 600,000 to 650,000 distinct CDR3 sequences, about 17% of them found once; the top ten carry 3.8%. What was sequenced was blood. Every receptor here comes from a woman under 40 with Graves' hyperthyroidism.

The chain employs TRBV20-1 and TRBJ2-3; the D gene is possibly TRBD1 (5 bases). The length of the CDR3 is 14 residues. Looked up from germline, CDR1 is DFQATT and CDR2 is SNEGSKA (reference sequence). V lost 5 bases and J lost 4, with 16 bases in between. CDR3 in amino acids: CSALSRQGADTQYF. Written as DNA, the CDR3 is TGCAGTGCTCTGTCCCGGCAGGGCGCAGATACGCAGTATTTT.

This chain joins TRBV6-1 and TRBJ1-5, with D possibly TRBD1 on 5 matching bases. This CDR3 region has 15 residues. The V end lost 8 bases, the J end lost 0 bases, and 14 bases lay between the germline ends. Germline lookup yields CDR1 MNHNS and CDR2 SASEGT. The CDR3 spells CASCVAGISNQPQHF. Here the CDR3 DNA reads TGTGCCAGCTGCGTAGCAGGGATTAGCAATCAGCCCCAGCATTTT.

This clonotype was seen a handful of times. The V and J genes are TRBV12-3 or TRBV12-4 and TRBJ1-4; D gene uncertain. V was cut by 7 bases and J by 8 bases, with 8 bases left in between. This CDR3 is built from 11 residues. The CDR3 region has the DNA TGTGCCAGCACCTCTGGGGAAAAACTGTTTTTT. Its protein product is CASTSGEKLFF.

This clonotype was found many times. The chain employs TRBV19 and TRBJ1-1; D is possibly TRBD1 (5 bases). This CDR3 contains 14 residues. The germline V and J ends were trimmed by 5 bases and 0 bases, with 10 bases remaining between them. The germline V gene has CDR1 LNHDA and CDR2 SQIVND (reference sequence). The DNA of the CDR3 is TGTGCCAGTAGTTGGGGGAGCATGAACACTGAAGCTTTCTTT. This codes for CASSWGSMNTEAFF.

The CDR3 here is CASSLRVGTGQNIQYF. The CDR3 nucleotides are TGTGCCAGCAGCTTAAGGGTAGGGACGGGGCAAAACATTCAGTACTTC. The chain carries TRBV11-3 and TRBJ2-4; D may correspond to TRBD1 or TRBD2 (5 bases each). CDR3 length equals 16 residues. Trimming removed 2 bases at V and 5 bases at J, with 16 bases between. The germline V gene has CDR1 SGHNT and CDR2 YENEEA.

This clonotype was counted many times. The gene calls are TRBV7-9 and TRBJ2-7; D possibly corresponds to TRBD1 (6 bases). The CDR3 extends over 15 amino acids. V dropped 3 bases and J dropped 9 bases, with 21 bases sitting between them. The germline CDR1 and CDR2 sequences are SEHNR and FQNEAQ (reference sequence). CDR3 DNA sequence: TGTGCCAGCAGCTTGGAGCGGACAGCCCATCAGGGGCAGTACTTC. This sequence encodes CASSLERTAHQGQYF. The complete variable domain, with remaining parts taken from reference TRBV7-9 and TRBJ2-7, reads DTGVSQNPRHKITKRGQNVTFRCDPISEHNRLYWYRQTLGQGPEFLTYFQNEAQLEKSRLLSDRFSAERPKGSFSTLEIQRTEQGDSAMYLCASSLERTAHQGQYFGPGTRLTVT.

The sample holds a few counts of this clonotype. The V call is TRBV18, the J call TRBJ1-6; D is unclear. CDR3 length: 17 amino acids. Germline CDR1 KGHSH, CDR2 LQKENI. V lost 6 bases, J lost 7 bases, and 22 bases lay in between. The CDR3 sequence: CASSPNILWTANSPLHF. The CDR3 nucleotides read TGTGCCAGCTCGCCCAACATACTCTGGACGGCGAATTCACCCCTCCACTTT. The whole variable domain, filled in from reference TRBV18 and TRBJ1-6, reads NAGVMQNPRHLVRRRGQEARLRCSPMKGHSHVYWYRQLPEEGLKFMVYLQKENIIDESGMPKERFSAEFPKEGPSILRIQQVVRGDSAAYFCASSPNILWTANSPLHFGNGTRLTVT.

This clonotype appeared a single time. A much larger clone differs from this one at a single base, so this may be a read error. V usage is TRBV30 and J usage is TRBJ2-5, with D hard to call. The CDR3 is made up of 11 amino acids. The V gene's germline CDR1 is GTSNPN and CDR2 SVGIG (reference sequence). In nucleotides, the CDR3 is TGTGCCTGGAGCAACCAAGAGACCCGGTACTTC. Encoded protein: CAWSNQETRYF.

This clonotype was detected ten times or more. The V and J genes are TRBV28 and TRBJ1-1; D gene uncertain. Trimming cost V 2 bases and J 7 bases, with 14 bases left between them. The CDR3 is 14 amino acids. Germline lookup yields CDR1 MDHEN and CDR2 SYDVKM. This chain's CDR3 is CASSLIKEVNEAFF. CDR3 DNA: TGTGCCAGCAGTTTAATTAAGGAGGTAAATGAAGCTTTCTTT.

The sample holds many counts of this clonotype. This chain links TRBV2 with TRBJ2-1; TRBD2 agrees at 11 bases. The junction had 4 bases not matched to a gene; V was cut back by 3 bases and J by 6 bases. Germline V gives CDR1 SNHLY, CDR2 FYNNEI. CDR3 length: 15 amino acids. This CDR3 reads CASSDNGLAGNEQFF. The DNA for the CDR3 is TGTGCCAGCAGTGACAACGGACTAGCGGGCAATGAGCAGTTCTTC.

The V gene is TRBV18, the J gene TRBJ2-7, with TRBD1 matching 7 bases. The CDR3 totals 16 residues. Losses at the gene ends were 0 bases for V and 3 bases for J; bases not matched to a gene: 8. Germline-derived CDR1 and CDR2 are KGHSH and LQKENI. CDR3 sequence: CASSPPTGQILYEQYF. The CDR3 coding sequence is TGTGCCAGCTCACCACCGACAGGGCAAATCCTCTACGAGCAGTACTTC.

This chain joins TRBV20-1 and TRBJ1-2; 7 bases fit TRBD1. V was clipped by 3 bases and J by 7 bases; unmatched bases: 14. This CDR3 has 15 amino acids. The germline gives CDR1 DFQATT, CDR2 SNEGSKA (reference sequence). The CDR3: CSASLPETGRGGYTF. For the CDR3, the DNA is TGCAGTGCTAGTCTCCCAGAGACAGGGAGAGGTGGCTACACCTTC.

Comment on this clonotype: A junction boundary mismatches the germline segment, possibly from a read error. CDR3 protein: CSARPIAGGPLEQCF. CDR3 sequence (DNA): TGCAGTGCTAGACCCATAGCGGGAGGGCCACTAGAGCAGTGCTTC. The genes are TRBV20-1 and TRBJ2-7, with 11 bases aligning to TRBD2. CDR1 is DFQATT and CDR2 is SNEGSKA in the germline V gene (reference sequence). This CDR3 is built from 15 residues.

This clonotype was recorded many times. The J gene is TRBJ2-1, the V gene TRBV5-1, with D tentatively TRBD1 or TRBD2 (5 bases each). V was shortened by 2 bases and J by 11 bases, with 11 bases between the two germline ends. CDR3 length equals 12 residues. Germline V CDR1 and CDR2: SGHRS, YFSETQ. DNA of the CDR3: TGCGCCAGCAGCTTATCTGGGGACCAGCAGTTCTTC. It specifies CASSLSGDQQFF.

This clonotype has ten or more counts. This chain uses TRBV3-1 with TRBJ2-1; 7 bases match TRBD1. This CDR3 comprises 14 residues. CDR1 LGHDT and CDR2 YNNKEL come from the germline V gene (reference sequence). Losses at the gene ends were 8 bases for V and 5 bases for J; bases not matched to a gene: 9. The CDR3 is CASGYLGTDNEQFF. In DNA form, the CDR3 reads TGTGCCAGCGGGTATCTTGGGACAGACAATGAGCAGTTCTTC.

The chain has TRBV28 and TRBJ2-1, with TRBD1 matching over 7 bases. Germline-derived CDR1 and CDR2 are MDHEN and SYDVKM. The V and J ends lost 5 bases and 7 bases, in that order; junction bases with no gene match: 5. The CDR3 totals 13 residues. CDR3 protein: CASSLLTGNEQFF. CDR3 sequence (DNA): TGTGCCAGCAGTCTCCTGACAGGGAATGAGCAGTTCTTC.

V gene TRBV18 combines with J gene TRBJ1-5; tentative D call: TRBD1 (6 bases). V lost 2 bases and J 6 bases, leaving 17 bases between the germline ends. Germline CDR1 reads KGHSH; CDR2 reads LQKENI. The length of the CDR3 is 16 residues. CDR3 protein: CASSPSQGQSSQPQHF. CDR3 in DNA: TGTGCCAGCTCACCATCTCAGGGACAATCGAGTCAGCCCCAGCATTTT. Variable domain in full (rest from reference TRBV18 and TRBJ1-5): NAGVMQNPRHLVRRRGQEARLRCSPMKGHSHVYWYRQLPEEGLKFMVYLQKENIIDESGMPKERFSAEFPKEGPSILRIQQVVRGDSAAYFCASSPSQGQSSQPQHFGDGTRLSIL.

The V and J genes are TRBV5-1 and TRBJ2-7, with 8 bases matching TRBD1. Germline lookup yields CDR1 SGHRS and CDR2 YFSETQ. J lost 3 bases, V lost 8 bases, and 10 bases had no gene match. The CDR3 extends over 14 amino acids. The CDR3 region is CARTWTGLGYEQYF. Written as DNA, the CDR3 is TGCGCCAGGACCTGGACAGGGTTAGGCTACGAGCAGTACTTC.

Ten or more counts support this clonotype. V is TRBV6-2 or TRBV6-3 and J is TRBJ2-5; D uncertain. Germline assignment: CDR1 MNHEY and CDR2 SVGEGT. V lost 4 bases to trimming and J lost 5 bases, with 20 bases between them. The CDR3 contains 16 residues. The CDR3 DNA reads as TGTGCCAGCAGTTCTCCTCGGACGGCCATGGGGGAGACCCAGTACTTC. This sequence encodes CASSSPRTAMGETQYF.

This clonotype appeared many times. The chain is built from TRBV6-2 or TRBV6-3 and TRBJ1-4; D gene uncertain. This CDR3 is built from 12 residues. The ends were cut back, 7 bases at V and 7 bases at J, with 10 bases in the middle. Germline V lookup: CDR1 MNHEY, CDR2 SVGEGT. CDR3 protein: CASKRLAEKLFF. The CDR3 DNA follows: TGTGCCAGCAAACGACTGGCTGAAAAACTGTTTTTT.

This clonotype was recorded a few times. This chain uses TRBV13 with TRBJ1-3, with TRBD1 matching over 8 bases. Trimming removed 1 base from V and 5 bases from J; junction bases left unmatched: 7. The germline V gene has CDR1 PRHDT and CDR2 FYEKMQ (reference sequence). CDR3 length: 16 amino acids. As DNA, the CDR3 is TGTGCCAGCAGCTTAGACAGGGGGAACCTAAGAAACACCATATATTTT. It specifies CASSLDRGNLRNTIYF.

V is TRBV11-3 and J is TRBJ1-2; possible D gene TRBD1, 5 bases. V lost 3 bases and J 5 bases, leaving 10 bases between the germline ends. The CDR3 has 13 amino acids. In germline, CDR1 is SGHNT, CDR2 YENEEA. For the CDR3, the DNA is TGTGCCAGCAGCTTCGGGACGGAATATGGCTACACCTTC. It translates to CASSFGTEYGYTF.

This clonotype appeared many times. The chain employs TRBV6-1 and TRBJ2-1, with 8 bases lining up with TRBD2. Germline CDR1 is MNHNS and CDR2 is SASEGT. CDR3 size: 15 residues. V shed 8 bases, J shed 4 bases, and the junction held 10 bases outside the gene matches. The CDR3 nucleotides read TGTGCCAGCCTCGCGGGAGGTGCGGGGTACAATGAGCAGTTCTTC. It codes for CASLAGGAGYNEQFF.

V usage is TRBV6-1 and J usage is TRBJ1-1; D remains unclear. Germline V gives CDR1 MNHNS, CDR2 SASEGT. The ends were cut back, 4 bases at V and 2 bases at J, with 11 bases in the middle. The CDR3 has 14 residues. CDR3 region: CASSVRSANTEAFF. The CDR3 bases are TGTGCCAGCAGTGTTAGGAGCGCAAACACTGAAGCTTTCTTT.

This clonotype was counted many times. The chain combines TRBV7-9 with TRBJ1-5; no clear D gene. Trimming removed 5 bases from V and 1 base from J, with 12 bases in between. The CDR3 is made up of 15 amino acids. Per the germline V gene, CDR1 is SEHNR and CDR2 is FQNEAQ (reference sequence). The CDR3 here is CASSPSGGSNQPQHF. The CDR3 DNA follows: TGTGCCAGCAGCCCATCGGGTGGAAGCAATCAGCCCCAGCATTTT.